These 4 T cell receptor beta chains originate from one sample sequenced in a study of shared clonotypes between healthy human individuals (TCRdb year 2020). Libraries were built with the immunoSEQ multiplex PCR assay. The table was pulled from immuneACCESS by TCRdb, which kept in-frame rearrangements only. Such tables lose some clones; where checked, under half of the loss comes from unresolved V genes, and the rest has no known cause. The sample table lists about 92,000 clones, 60% to 70% of them with a count of one. Around half of the sample is in the top ten clones. Input material: memory CD8+ T cells sorted from blood. Interpreted using the paper, the cell subset or site label stands for: CD45RO+ cells pooled with CCR7-negative TemRA cells. These receptors originate from a man aged 25 to 45 in good health.

This clone was seen a handful of times. This chain uses TRBV29-1 with TRBJ2-1; 10 bases line up with TRBD1. This CDR3 contains 14 residues. V trimming: 5 bases; J trimming: 5 bases; junction bases outside the gene matches: 6. Germline V lookup: CDR1 SQVTM, CDR2 ANQGSEA. Here the CDR3 reads CSVRDRGWDNEQFF. The CDR3 DNA sequence: TGCAGCGTTCGGGACAGGGGATGGGACAATGAGCAGTTCTTC.

A note on this clone: A far larger clone is only one base removed, so a read error is likely. This sample also contains other DNA sequences that code for the same CDR3. The CDR3 DNA follows: TGTGCCACCAGTAGAGTTTCGGGAGAAGAGCAGTTCTTC. Its protein is CATSRVSGEEQFF. V usage is TRBV15 and J usage is TRBJ2-1, with D maybe TRBD2 (6 bases). The CDR3 covers 13 residues. CDR1 is LNHNV and CDR2 is YYDKDF in the germline V gene (reference sequence). Together with reference TRBV15 and TRBJ2-1, the CDR3 gives the full variable domain: DAMVIQNPRYQVTQFGKPVTLSCSQTLNHNVMYWYQQKSSQAPKLLFHYYDKDFNNEADTPDNFQSRRPNTSFCFLDIRSPGLGDTAMYLCATSRVSGEEQFFGPGTRLTVL.

The chain carries TRBV21-1 and TRBJ2-5; the table's TRBD2 call for D was not verified on the DNA. TRBV21-1 is marked as a pseudogene. This CDR3 comprises 15 residues. This CDR3 is CASSTRGAGRETQYF. Here the CDR3 DNA reads TGTGCCAGCAGCACCCGAGGGGCGGGAAGAGAGACCCAGTACTTC.

With respect to this clone: Different DNA sequences within this sample yield the same CDR3. The genes are TRBV7-9 and TRBJ1-2, with 9 nucleotides matching TRBD1. This CDR3 is 15 amino acids long. Germline CDR1 reads SEHNR; CDR2 reads FQNEAQ (reference sequence). V was pared by 5 bases and J by 8 bases, with 12 bases of the junction left unmatched. In DNA, the CDR3 is TGTGCCAGCAGCCCAAGAACCGGGACAGGGTACGGCTACACCTTC. This gives the protein CASSPRTGTGYGYTF. Together with reference TRBV7-9 and TRBJ1-2, the CDR3 gives the full variable domain: DTGVSQNPRHKITKRGQNVTFRCDPISEHNRLYWYRQTLGQGPEFLTYFQNEAQLEKSRLLSDRFSAERPKGSFSTLEIQRTEQGDSAMYLCASSPRTGTGYGYTFGSGTRLTVV.